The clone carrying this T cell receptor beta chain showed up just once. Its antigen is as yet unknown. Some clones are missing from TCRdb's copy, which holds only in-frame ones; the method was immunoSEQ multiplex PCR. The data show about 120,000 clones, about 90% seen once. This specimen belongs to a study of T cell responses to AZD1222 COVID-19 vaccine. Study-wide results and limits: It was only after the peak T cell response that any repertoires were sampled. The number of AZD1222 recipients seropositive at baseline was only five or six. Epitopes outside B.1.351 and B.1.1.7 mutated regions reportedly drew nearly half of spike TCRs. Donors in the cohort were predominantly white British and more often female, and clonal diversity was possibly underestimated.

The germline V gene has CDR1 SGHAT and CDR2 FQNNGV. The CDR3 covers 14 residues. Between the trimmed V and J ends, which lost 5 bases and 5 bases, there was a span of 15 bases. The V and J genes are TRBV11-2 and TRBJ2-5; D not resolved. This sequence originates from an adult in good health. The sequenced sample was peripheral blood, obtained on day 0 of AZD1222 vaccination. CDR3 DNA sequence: TGTGCCAGCAGCACCATAATCGGTGGGGAGACCCAGTACTTC. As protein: CASSTIIGGETQYF.